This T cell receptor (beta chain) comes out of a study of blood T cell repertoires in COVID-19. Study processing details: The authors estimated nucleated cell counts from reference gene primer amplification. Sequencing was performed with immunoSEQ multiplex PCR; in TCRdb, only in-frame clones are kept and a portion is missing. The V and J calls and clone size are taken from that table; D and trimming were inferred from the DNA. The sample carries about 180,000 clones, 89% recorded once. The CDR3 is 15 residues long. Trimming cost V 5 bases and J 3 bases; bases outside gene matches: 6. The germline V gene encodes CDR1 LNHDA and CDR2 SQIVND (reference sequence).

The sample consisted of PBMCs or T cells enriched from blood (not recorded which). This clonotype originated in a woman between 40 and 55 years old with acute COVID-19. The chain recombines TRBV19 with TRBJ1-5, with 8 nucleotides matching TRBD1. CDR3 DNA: TGTGCCAGTAGTGCCCCGACAGGGGTCAATCAGCCCCAGCATTTT. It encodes CASSAPTGVNQPQHF. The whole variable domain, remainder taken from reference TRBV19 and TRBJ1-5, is DGGITQSPKYLFRKEGQNVTLSCEQNLNHDAMYWYRQDPGQGLRLIYYSQIVNDFQKGDIAEGYSVSREKKESFPLTVTSAQKNPTAFYLCASSAPTGVNQPQHFGDGTRLSIL.